The 29 T cell receptor beta chains listed next were all sequenced from one sample in a study of T cells in Graves' hyperthyroidism and ophthalmopathy (dated by TCRdb to about 2019). The library was produced with multiplex PCR. The instrument was an Illumina HiSeq 2000. TCR beta CDR3 regions were amplified from RNA transcripts. The TCR CDR3 was subjected to a first round of RT-PCR using the HTBI primer set and the Qiagen OneStep RT-PCR kit. In-frame beta chains were kept once TCRdb had trimmed the public reads at Q25 with fastp and called clones with MiXCR. Identical CDR3 protein sequences are pooled into one entry, listed with their most common genes and DNA. The sample records hundreds of thousands of distinct CDR3 sequences, roughly 19% of which are singletons. Together, the top ten hold under 45% of the sample. The sequenced sample consisted of blood. These receptors all come from a man in his fifties or sixties with Graves' ophthalmopathy.

In its sample, this clonotype was seen many times. The V and J genes are TRBV30 and TRBJ2-7; 8 nucleotides line up with TRBD1. In germline, CDR1 is GTSNPN, CDR2 SVGIG (reference sequence). The CDR3 has 15 residues. Unmatched junction bases numbered 11, after V lost 3 bases and J lost 4 bases. The CDR3 nucleotides read TGTGCCTGGAGCCTAATGGGCAGGGGGCTGTACGAGCAGTACTTC. Encoded protein: CAWSLMGRGLYEQYF.

The rearrangement joins TRBV30 to TRBJ1-5; 8 bases are shared with TRBD1. The germline V gene encodes CDR1 GTSNPN and CDR2 SVGIG (reference sequence). With 3 bases clipped from V and 4 bases from J, the junction kept 2 bases outside the gene matches. The CDR3 contains 13 residues. CDR3: CAWRGQGNQPQHF. CDR3 sequence (DNA): TGTGCCTGGAGAGGACAGGGAAATCAGCCCCAGCATTTT.

The gene calls are TRBV6-1 and TRBJ2-3, with unresolved D. Trimming removed 0 bases at V and 2 bases at J, with 6 bases between. The CDR3 consists of 14 residues. The germline gives CDR1 MNHNS, CDR2 SASEGT. The CDR3 nucleotides are TGTGCCAGCAGTGAAGCTGGCCTCACAGATACGCAGTATTTT. It translates to CASSEAGLTDTQYF.

This clonotype was detected a few times. The chain links TRBV29-1 to TRBJ2-1; D is possibly TRBD2 (5 bases). Trimming took 3 bases from V and 1 from J, leaving 10 bases between them. Germline-derived CDR1 and CDR2 are SQVTM and ANQGSEA. The CDR3 runs 14 residues. Here the CDR3 reads CSVDSLASYNEQFF. CDR3 nucleotide sequence: TGCAGCGTTGACTCCCTAGCATCCTACAATGAGCAGTTCTTC.

This clonotype was seen a handful of times. The genes are TRBV19 and TRBJ2-7, with TRBD2 identical over 9 bases. Germline V gene lookup returns CDR1 LNHDA and CDR2 SQIVND (reference sequence). The CDR3 sequence is 13 residues long. With V trimmed by 5 bases and J by 3 bases, 2 bases remained unmatched. In nucleotides, the CDR3 is TGTGCCAGTAGTCATAGCGGGAGCTACGAGCAGTACTTC. It encodes CASSHSGSYEQYF.

This chain uses TRBV28 with TRBJ2-1; 11 bases map to TRBD1. V dropped 4 bases and J dropped 6; count of bases not matched to a gene: 5. The germline V gene encodes CDR1 MDHEN and CDR2 SYDVKM. The CDR3 runs to 15 residues. The CDR3 DNA is TGTGCCAGCAGTTCCCCAGGACAGGGGGCCAATGAGCAGTTCTTC. Translated: CASSSPGQGANEQFF.

This clonotype appeared many times. This chain links TRBV20-1 with TRBJ2-3, with D perhaps given as TRBD1 or TRBD2 (6 bases each). Trimming removed 0 bases at V and 5 bases at J, with 12 bases between. Germline CDR1 reads DFQATT; CDR2 reads SNEGSKA (reference sequence). The CDR3 consists of 14 residues. In DNA, the CDR3 is TGCAGTGCTAGAGAGGGGGGCCGGAGAGATACGCAGTATTTT. This codes for CSAREGGRRDTQYF.

This clonotype was detected ten times or more. This rearrangement joins TRBV14 to TRBJ1-2; no firm D call. The V gene's germline CDR1 is SGHDN and CDR2 FVKESK. V lost 1 base to trimming and J lost 8 bases, with 11 bases between them. The CDR3 loop spans 13 amino acids. CDR3: CASSQVTGRGYTF. DNA for the CDR3: TGTGCCAGCAGCCAAGTAACGGGAAGGGGCTACACCTTC.

This clonotype was seen a few times. Here the CDR3 DNA reads TGTGCCAGCAAGGCGTTGTCGGCCCCCGGCAATCAGCCCCAGCATTTT. Residues: CASKALSAPGNQPQHF. V is TRBV6-1 and J is TRBJ1-5; D is unclear. The CDR3 loop spans 16 amino acids. Germline-derived CDR1 and CDR2 are MNHNS and SASEGT. V lost 7 bases to trimming and J lost 2 bases, with 18 bases between them.

This clonotype came up a few times. CDR3 loop: CASSDTSGRATDTQYF. DNA of the CDR3: TGTGCCAGCAGTGACACTAGCGGGAGGGCCACAGATACGCAGTATTTT. This chain links TRBV6-4 with TRBJ2-3, with 13 bases matching TRBD2. J was trimmed by 2 bases and V by 2 bases; bases with no gene match: 1. Germline CDR1 reads MRHNA; CDR2 reads SNTAGT. This CDR3 has 16 amino acids.

With regard to this clonotype: The germline gene is not matched at one end of the junction; a read error may be the cause. This rearrangement joins TRBV6-1 to TRBJ2-2, with D tentatively TRBD2 (6 bases). The CDR3 covers 14 residues. CDR1 and CDR2 from the germline V gene are MNHNS and SASEGT. The CDR3 loop reads CASSEVVSGGELLF. The CDR3 DNA is TGTGCCAGCAGTGAAGTGGTGTCGGGCGGGGAGCTGCTTTTT.

This clonotype occurred a few times. The V and J genes are TRBV20-1 and TRBJ2-5, with 9 bases that match TRBD1. The germline V gene encodes CDR1 DFQATT and CDR2 SNEGSKA (reference sequence). The CDR3 spans 16 residues. V was clipped by 2 bases and J by 7 bases; unmatched bases: 14. The CDR3 sequence: CSARTLRQGVGGTQYF. In nucleotides, the CDR3 is TGCAGTGCTAGAACCCTAAGACAGGGGGTTGGCGGGACCCAGTACTTC.

This clonotype turned up a few times. The gene calls are TRBV2 and TRBJ2-2, with 12 bases lining up with TRBD2. This CDR3 is built from 16 residues. Germline CDR1 is SNHLY and CDR2 is FYNNEI. The V gene end was trimmed by 2 bases and the J gene end by 6 bases; junction bases not matched to a gene: 4. The chain's CDR3 is CASSELAGGPAGELFF. CDR3 DNA: TGTGCCAGCAGTGAACTAGCGGGAGGGCCTGCCGGGGAGCTGTTTTTT.

The chain links TRBV27 to TRBJ2-1; the match to TRBD2 covers 8 bases. V gave up 2 bases and J gave up 8 bases; unmatched junction bases: 2. This CDR3 region has 13 residues. Germline values: CDR1 MNHEY, CDR2 SMNVEV (reference sequence). CDR3: CASSLAGGHEQFF. CDR3 DNA sequence: TGTGCCAGCAGTTTAGCGGGGGGCCATGAGCAGTTCTTC.

This clonotype was detected many times. In nucleotides, the CDR3 is TGCAGTGCCTACAGGGTAAAGGCTGGGACAGATACGCAGTATTTT. It yields the protein CSAYRVKAGTDTQYF. The V gene is TRBV20-1, the J gene TRBJ2-3, with D possibly matching TRBD1 (6 bases). CDR3 size: 15 residues. Looked up from germline, CDR1 is DFQATT and CDR2 is SNEGSKA (reference sequence). V lost 6 bases and J lost 3, with 19 bases in between.

V usage is TRBV19 and J usage is TRBJ1-2, with D hard to call. V was cut by 5 bases and J by 1 base, with 17 bases left in between. The CDR3 is 16 residues long. Germline V gene sequence: CDR1 LNHDA, CDR2 SQIVND (reference sequence). CDR3 nucleotide sequence: TGTGCCAGTAGTCGAGCGCAGCCCTTTATTAACTATGGCTACACCTTC. It is translated as CASSRAQPFINYGYTF.

This clonotype was recorded at least ten times. The chain links TRBV3-1 to TRBJ2-5; a possible D gene is TRBD1 (5 bases). The CDR3 is made up of 15 amino acids. Trimming shortened V by 1 base and J by 3 bases, and 12 bases separated the two germline ends. The V gene's germline CDR1 is LGHDT and CDR2 YNNKEL (reference sequence). This CDR3 is CASSQAPGRKETQYF. In DNA form, the CDR3 reads TGTGCCAGCAGCCAAGCTCCAGGGCGGAAAGAGACCCAGTACTTC.

This clonotype was observed at least ten times. The rearrangement links TRBV7-3 to TRBJ2-7, with TRBD2 identical over 10 bases. Germline CDR1 is SGHTA and CDR2 is FQGTGA. The CDR3 spans 15 residues. Trimming removed 5 bases from V and 5 bases from J; junction bases left unmatched: 9. The CDR3 DNA reads TGTGCCAGCAGCATTGCTAGCGGGAGTTCCCACGAGCAGTACTTC. Amino acid sequence: CASSIASGSSHEQYF.

The rearrangement links TRBV9 to TRBJ2-2; 8 bases match TRBD2. V lost 0 bases to trimming and J lost 5 bases; unmatched junction nucleotides: 6. Germline lookup yields CDR1 SGDLS and CDR2 YYNGEE. The length of the CDR3 is 16 residues. The CDR3 sequence is CASSVDSGRNTGELFF. CDR3 coding DNA: TGTGCCAGCAGCGTAGACAGCGGGAGAAATACCGGGGAGCTGTTTTTT. The whole variable domain, remainder taken from reference TRBV9 and TRBJ2-2, is DSGVTQTPKHLITATGQRVTLRCSPRSGDLSVYWYQQSLDQGLQFLIQYYNGEERAKGNILERFSAQQFPDLHSELNLSSLELGDSALYFCASSVDSGRNTGELFFGEGSRLTVL.

The rearrangement links TRBV24-1 to TRBJ2-3, with TRBD2 identical over 9 bases. The CDR3 contains 16 residues. The germline V gene has CDR1 KGHDR and CDR2 SFDVKD. Germline trimming cut 1 base from V and 5 bases from J; bases unmatched to any gene: 6. DNA of the CDR3: TGTGCCACCAGTGATTTCGGCGGGAGGGCCCAAGATACGCAGTATTTT. Translated, it gives CATSDFGGRAQDTQYF.

This sequence joins TRBV12-3 or TRBV12-4 and TRBJ1-6, with D hard to call. V lost 1 base and J 6 bases, leaving 7 bases between the germline ends. This CDR3 is built from 14 residues. The CDR3 DNA follows: TGTGCCAGCAGTTTAGGTGGGCGTAATTCACCCCTCCACTTT. This gives the protein CASSLGGRNSPLHF.

V gene TRBV10-3 combines with J gene TRBJ2-3; no reliable D call. V gave up 2 bases and J gave up 6 bases, with 6 bases separating them. Germline CDR1 is ENHRY and CDR2 is SYGVKD. The CDR3 sequence is 12 residues long. As DNA, the CDR3 is TGTGCCATCAGTGAGATCGGGGATACGCAGTATTTT. It translates to CAISEIGDTQYF.

On this clonotype: This could be a read error, since a much larger clone is one nucleotide away. This chain uses TRBV10-3 with TRBJ2-5; D perhaps matches TRBD1 (6 bases). Germline V gene data show CDR1 as ENHRY and CDR2 as SYGVKD. This CDR3 contains 15 residues. The CDR3 DNA reads as TGTGCCATCAGTGAGAACTTTCAGGGGCAAGAGGCCCAGTACTTC. Protein product: CAISENFQGQEAQYF.

The chain couples TRBV7-9 to TRBJ2-6; D is unclear. This CDR3 contains 11 residues. Trimming removed 4 bases at V and 19 bases at J, with 14 bases between. Germline V gene sequence: CDR1 SEHNR, CDR2 FQNEAQ (reference sequence). The CDR3 protein is CASSSQGFLTF. Here the CDR3 DNA reads TGTGCCAGCAGCTCCCAAGGGTTTCTAACTTTC.

There are a few counts of this clonotype. The chain employs TRBV27 and TRBJ2-6; D gene ambiguous. The V and J ends lost 2 bases and 2 bases respectively, with 4 bases between them. Germline values: CDR1 MNHEY, CDR2 SMNVEV (reference sequence). The CDR3 sequence is 14 residues long. CDR3 nucleotides: TGTGCCAGCAGTTTAGTTGCTGGGGCCAACGTCCTGACTTTC. As protein: CASSLVAGANVLTF.

The J gene is TRBJ1-4, the V gene TRBV3-1; a possible D gene is TRBD1 (5 bases). CDR3 length: 12 amino acids. V was clipped by 6 bases and J by 10 bases, with 12 bases between them. Germline CDR1 and CDR2: LGHDT and YNNKEL (reference sequence). The CDR3, as DNA: TGTGCCAGCAGTCGGGACTGGGGAAAACTGTTTTTT. Translating it yields CASSRDWGKLFF.

This chain joins TRBV7-9 and TRBJ2-7; D possibly matches TRBD1 or TRBD2 (5 bases each). The V and J ends lost 6 bases and 6 bases respectively, with 15 bases between them. Germline-derived CDR1 and CDR2 are SEHNR and FQNEAQ (reference sequence). The CDR3 spans 13 residues. CDR3 in amino acids: CASSSQGGGEQYF. CDR3 sequence (DNA): TGTGCCAGCAGTTCCCAGGGTGGGGGCGAGCAGTACTTC.

In DNA form, the CDR3 reads TGTGCCAGCAGTTTAGAGGACCTAGCGAGTTACAATGAGCAGTTCTTC. It is translated as CASSLEDLASYNEQFF. The V call is TRBV12-3 or TRBV12-4, the J call TRBJ2-1; possibly TRBD2 for D (6 bases). CDR3 size: 16 residues. V was clipped by 1 base and J by 4 bases, with 14 bases between them.

This clonotype came up many times. This chain uses TRBV6-2 or TRBV6-3 with TRBJ2-3; 10 nucleotides line up with TRBD1. V shed 4 bases, J shed 7 bases, and the junction held 8 bases outside the gene matches. CDR1 is MNHEY and CDR2 is SVGEGT in the germline V gene. This CDR3 is 15 amino acids long. DNA for the CDR3: TGTGCCAGCAGTTCCCCGGGACAGGGGACAAATACGCAGTATTTT. This translates into CASSSPGQGTNTQYF.